This T cell receptor beta chain originates from a study of T cells in Graves' hyperthyroidism and ophthalmopathy. Study-level background: Peripheral blood was acquired at first diagnosis, ahead of any therapy whatsoever.

This sample holds PBMCs from about 9.3 ml fresh peripheral blood. The source material, RNA transcripts, was used to amplify TCR beta CDR3 regions. During a first-round RT-PCR of the TCR CDR3, the HTBI primer set was used. TCRdb reanalysed the multiplex PCR reads using MiXCR and keeps one entry per CDR3 protein. The table lists about 560,000 distinct CDR3 sequences, over 15% of them singletons. Germline lookup yields CDR1 KGHSH and CDR2 LQKENI. This CDR3 has 15 amino acids. Germline trimming cut 2 bases from V and 3 bases from J; bases unmatched to any gene: 6. This clonotype was seen only a few times. The genes are TRBV18 and TRBJ2-7, with 8 bases fitting TRBD1. This clonotype originated in a woman younger than 35 with Graves' hyperthyroidism. The sequenced sample was blood. This chain's CDR3 is CASSPGQGDLYEQYF. CDR3 in DNA: TGTGCCAGCTCACCAGGACAGGGCGACCTCTACGAGCAGTACTTC.